A selection of T cell receptor beta chains follows, all from one sample in a study of blood T cells in healthy people across ages. TCRdb re-analysed the 5' RACE reads in MiXCR, keeping a single row per CDR3 protein. The sample lists almost 800,000 distinct CDR3 sequences, 58% seen once, with roughly 22% in the top ten. The specimen was blood. The source of these receptors is a man between 25 and 39 years old in good health. CDR3s include the opening cysteine and the closing phenylalanine or tryptophan. A D gene is named only where the DNA matches it firmly. A row's size may be missing; if present it is once, few, many or a size class.

clone size: .
D gene: .
V gene: TRBV6-4
J gene: TRBJ2-6
CDR3 DNA: TGTGCCAGCAGCGGACGCGCCTGCGTTGGGGCCAACGTCCTGACTTTC
CDR3 protein: CASSGRACVGANVLTF

clone size: .
D gene: .
V gene: TRBV21-1
J gene: TRBJ2-7
CDR3 DNA: TGTGCCAGCAGGGGCCGCCCCTACGAGCAGTACTTC
CDR3 protein: CASRGRPYEQYF

clone size: .
D gene: TRBD2
V gene: TRBV7-2
J gene: TRBJ2-3
CDR3 DNA: TGTGCCAGCAGCTTAGTCGGGGGATGGACTAGCGGCAGCACAGATACGCAGTATTTT
CDR3 protein: CASSLVGGWTSGSTDTQYF

clone size: few
D gene: TRBD1
V gene: TRBV9
J gene: TRBJ2-7
CDR3 DNA: TGTGCCAGCAGCGTAGGGGACAGGGGAAGACACGAGCAGTACTTC
CDR3 protein: CASSVGDRGRHEQYF

clone size: once
D gene: TRBD1
V gene: TRBV7-6
J gene: TRBJ2-1
CDR3 DNA: TGTGCCAGCAGCTCCCGGGACAGCCATGAGCAGTTCTTC
CDR3 protein: CASSSRDSHEQFF

clone size: .
D gene: .
V gene: TRBV3-1
J gene: TRBJ2-3
CDR3 DNA: TGTGCCAGCAGCCCCAAGTATTCAGATACGCAGTATTTT
CDR3 protein: CASSPKYSDTQYF

clone size: few
D gene: .
V gene: TRBV20-1
J gene: TRBJ2-7
CDR3 DNA: TGCAGTGCTAGAGAGGCCTACGAGCAGTACTTC
CDR3 protein: CSAREAYEQYF

clone size: once
D gene: .
V gene: TRBV5-1
J gene: TRBJ1-1
CDR3 DNA: TGCGCCAGCATCTTGGAAGTATTGACAGCTGAAGCTTTCTTT
CDR3 protein: CASILEVLTAEAFF

clone size: .
D gene: TRBD2
V gene: TRBV18
J gene: TRBJ2-4
CDR3 DNA: TGTGCCAGCTCACCTATAGCGGGAGGGGAAAACATTCAGTACTTC
CDR3 protein: CASSPIAGGENIQYF

clone size: .
D gene: .
V gene: TRBV9
J gene: TRBJ1-4
CDR3 DNA: TGTGCCAGCAGCGTAGCCCCGGGAGCAACTAGTGAAAAACTGTTTTTT
CDR3 protein: CASSVAPGATSEKLFF

clone size: .
D gene: .
V gene: TRBV29-1
J gene: TRBJ2-1
CDR3 DNA: TGCAGCGTGGTTAACAGGGGGCGGGGGGTCTACAATGAGCAGTTCTTC
CDR3 protein: CSVVNRGRGVYNEQFF

clone size: .
D gene: .
V gene: TRBV20-1
J gene: TRBJ2-1
CDR3 DNA: TGCAGTGCTAGAGGTGGGCCATCGAGTACTGACAATGAGCAGTTCTTC
CDR3 protein: CSARGGPSSTDNEQFF

clone size: few
D gene: .
V gene: TRBV29-1
J gene: TRBJ2-5
CDR3 DNA: TGCAGCGTTGACTTGGCACTCCGTTGGACGGACCAAGAGACCCAGTACTTC
CDR3 protein: CSVDLALRWTDQETQYF

clone size: .
D gene: .
V gene: TRBV6-2/TRBV6-3
J gene: TRBJ2-1
CDR3 DNA: TGTGCCAGCCAATATGGGGGGACGGGAATCAATGAGCAGTTCTTC
CDR3 protein: CASQYGGTGINEQFF

clone size: .
D gene: .
V gene: TRBV28
J gene: TRBJ2-1
CDR3 DNA: TGTGCCAGCAGCCCTTTAGGGAAATCCTACAATGAGCAGTTCTTC
CDR3 protein: CASSPLGKSYNEQFF

clone size: few
D gene: .
V gene: TRBV18
J gene: TRBJ2-3
CDR3 DNA: TGTGCCAGCTCACCACGGTCAGAATCCACAGATACGCAGTATTTT
CDR3 protein: CASSPRSESTDTQYF

clone size: few
D gene: .
V gene: TRBV9
J gene: TRBJ2-6
CDR3 DNA: TGTGCCAGCAGCGACTCGGCTGGGGCCAACGTCCTGACTTTC
CDR3 protein: CASSDSAGANVLTF

clone size: .
D gene: TRBD1
V gene: TRBV10-3
J gene: TRBJ2-5
CDR3 DNA: TGTGCCATCAGTGCCGGGACAGGGGGTTTGACCCAGTACTTC
CDR3 protein: CAISAGTGGLTQYF

clone size: .
D gene: .
V gene: TRBV4-2
J gene: TRBJ2-1
CDR3 DNA: TGTGCCAGCAACACGATGGAGGGCCGGTACAATGAGCAGTTCTTC
CDR3 protein: CASNTMEGRYNEQFF

clone size: .
D gene: .
V gene: TRBV24-1
J gene: TRBJ2-1
CDR3 DNA: TGTGCCACCAGTGATTCCGGGACTCCCTCCTACAATGAGCAGTTCTTC
CDR3 protein: CATSDSGTPSYNEQFF

clone size: once
D gene: TRBD2
V gene: TRBV7-2
J gene: TRBJ2-1
CDR3 DNA: TGTGCCAGCAGCTTACGGAACGGGGGGGCGGGAGAGCAGTTCTTC
CDR3 protein: CASSLRNGGAGEQFF

clone size: .
D gene: .
V gene: TRBV2
J gene: TRBJ2-1
CDR3 DNA: TGTGCCAGAAGACTGGCCGTTACATCTGAGCAGTTCTTC
CDR3 protein: CARRLAVTSEQFF

clone size: .
D gene: TRBD1
V gene: TRBV29-1
J gene: TRBJ2-3
CDR3 DNA: TGCAGCGTTGGACAGGGTCTCACAGATACGCAGTATTTT
CDR3 protein: CSVGQGLTDTQYF

clone size: .
D gene: .
V gene: TRBV5-1
J gene: TRBJ2-5
CDR3 DNA: TGCGCCAGCAGCTTGTCCCCCGACTCCTATGGAGAGACCCAGTACTTC
CDR3 protein: CASSLSPDSYGETQYF

clone size: few
D gene: .
V gene: TRBV20-1
J gene: TRBJ1-2
CDR3 DNA: TGCAGTGCCTCCGGCGGGCAGTCAAACTATGGCTACACCTTC
CDR3 protein: CSASGGQSNYGYTF

clone size: .
D gene: .
V gene: TRBV7-9
J gene: TRBJ2-5
CDR3 DNA: TGTGCCAGCAGCCATAAGAATGAGCAGTACTTC
CDR3 protein: CASSHKNEQYF

clone size: .
D gene: TRBD2
V gene: TRBV7-2
J gene: TRBJ2-1
CDR3 DNA: TGTGCCAGCAGCTCCCGGAGCGGGAGTTACAATGAGCAGTTCTTC
CDR3 protein: CASSSRSGSYNEQFF

clone size: .
D gene: .
V gene: TRBV29-1
J gene: TRBJ1-4
CDR3 DNA: TGCAGCGCCATCACACGGGGATCGAGGGGTGAAAAACTGTTTTTT
CDR3 protein: CSAITRGSRGEKLFF

clone size: many
D gene: .
V gene: TRBV7-2
J gene: TRBJ2-3
CDR3 DNA: TGTGCCAGCAGCTTAGCCGCAGATACGCAGTATTTT
CDR3 protein: CASSLAADTQYF

clone size: .
D gene: TRBD2
V gene: TRBV9
J gene: TRBJ2-5
CDR3 DNA: TGTGCCAGCACCGCGGGGGGCGGGGTAGAGACCCAGTACTTC
CDR3 protein: CASTAGGGVETQYF

clone size: few
D gene: TRBD2
V gene: TRBV20-1
J gene: TRBJ2-5
CDR3 DNA: TGTAGTGCTAGAGGCGGGAGCGGGAGGGTAGAGACCCAGTACTTC
CDR3 protein: CSARGGSGRVETQYF

clone size: .
D gene: .
V gene: TRBV20-1
J gene: TRBJ2-1
CDR3 DNA: TGCAGTGCTAGAGTCGCGGGACTGCTCTACAATGAGCAGTTCTTC
CDR3 protein: CSARVAGLLYNEQFF

clone size: .
D gene: .
V gene: TRBV20-1
J gene: TRBJ2-2
CDR3 DNA: TGCAGTGCCGGAGGGGGGGCTCCCTGCGAGCTGTTTTTT
CDR3 protein: CSAGGGAPCELFF

clone size: few
D gene: .
V gene: TRBV10-3
J gene: TRBJ2-7
CDR3 DNA: TGTGCCATCAGGCCCGGGGATAGCTACGAGCAGTACTTC
CDR3 protein: CAIRPGDSYEQYF

clone size: few
D gene: .
V gene: TRBV18
J gene: TRBJ1-5
CDR3 DNA: TGTGCCAGCTCACCTCAGTTGGAGAGCAATCAGCCCCAGCATTTT
CDR3 protein: CASSPQLESNQPQHF

clone size: once
D gene: TRBD1
V gene: TRBV29-1
J gene: TRBJ2-3
CDR3 DNA: TGCAGCGTTGGGACAGGGGCAGGGCGAGATACGCAGTATTTT
CDR3 protein: CSVGTGAGRDTQYF

clone size: .
D gene: TRBD2
V gene: TRBV12-3/TRBV12-4
J gene: TRBJ2-1
CDR3 DNA: TGTGCCAGCAAAGAGACTAGCGGAAACAATGAGCAGTTCTTC
CDR3 protein: CASKETSGNNEQFF

clone size: .
D gene: TRBD2
V gene: TRBV7-9
J gene: TRBJ2-2
CDR3 DNA: TGTGCCAGCAGCAAGCGGGAGTGGGATGTCGGGGAGCTGTTTTTT
CDR3 protein: CASSKREWDVGELFF

clone size: few
D gene: .
V gene: TRBV11-1
J gene: TRBJ2-7
CDR3 DNA: TGTGCCAGCAGCTTAAGTAGCGTCGGGAACGAGCAGTACTTC
CDR3 protein: CASSLSSVGNEQYF

clone size: .
D gene: .
V gene: TRBV6-5
J gene: TRBJ2-5
CDR3 DNA: TGTGCCAGCAGTTACTCGTATCCCCAGCTAGAGACCCAGTACTTC
CDR3 protein: CASSYSYPQLETQYF

clone size: few
D gene: TRBD1
V gene: TRBV20-1
J gene: TRBJ2-1
CDR3 DNA: TGCAGTGCCCTTCAGCCGGGACAGGGGGCCTACAATGAGCAGTTCTTC
CDR3 protein: CSALQPGQGAYNEQFF

clone size: .
D gene: .
V gene: TRBV5-1
J gene: TRBJ2-2
CDR3 DNA: TGCGCCAGCAGCGTAAACGGGCTCACCGGGGAGCTGTTTTTT
CDR3 protein: CASSVNGLTGELFF

clone size: many
D gene: .
V gene: TRBV2
J gene: TRBJ1-1
CDR3 DNA: TGTGCCACCAAATTAGGGTACACTGAAGCTTTCTTT
CDR3 protein: CATKLGYTEAFF

clone size: few
D gene: .
V gene: TRBV20-1
J gene: TRBJ2-3
CDR3 DNA: TGCAGTGCGGCTGGGGATGGGGAGGCGGCAGATACGCAGTATTTT
CDR3 protein: CSAAGDGEAADTQYF

clone size: few
D gene: .
V gene: TRBV5-1
J gene: TRBJ1-1
CDR3 DNA: TGCGCCAGCAGCTTTGCAGGGGCGCCGAACACTGAAGCTTTCTTT
CDR3 protein: CASSFAGAPNTEAFF

clone size: .
D gene: TRBD1
V gene: TRBV4-1
J gene: TRBJ2-6
CDR3 DNA: TGCGCCAGCAGCCAAGAGGACAGGGGTCCTGGGGCCAACGTCCTGACTTTC
CDR3 protein: CASSQEDRGPGANVLTF

clone size: .
D gene: TRBD1
V gene: TRBV24-1
J gene: TRBJ2-1
CDR3 DNA: TGTGCCACCAGTGATACAACAGGGGTGGAGCAGTTCTTC
CDR3 protein: CATSDTTGVEQFF

clone size: few
D gene: .
V gene: TRBV29-1
J gene: TRBJ2-1
CDR3 DNA: TGCAGCGTTGACGTAGGGTCGGCGCAGTTCTTC
CDR3 protein: CSVDVGSAQFF

clone size: .
D gene: .
V gene: TRBV21-1
J gene: TRBJ2-7
CDR3 DNA: TGTGCCAGCGAATCCCACGAGCAGTACTTC
CDR3 protein: CASESHEQYF

clone size: few
D gene: .
V gene: TRBV12-3/TRBV12-4
J gene: TRBJ2-5
CDR3 DNA: TGTGCCAGCAGTCCCACCTCTCTCAGGGAAGAGACCCAGTACTTC
CDR3 protein: CASSPTSLREETQYF

clone size: .
D gene: TRBD1
V gene: TRBV5-1
J gene: TRBJ1-1
CDR3 DNA: TGCGCCAGCAGCTTGGGGACAGGGGAAGCTGAAGCTTTCTTT
CDR3 protein: CASSLGTGEAEAFF

clone size: few
D gene: .
V gene: TRBV11-2
J gene: TRBJ2-7
CDR3 DNA: TGTGCCAGCTCAGGGGGGGGCCCCTACGAGCAGTACTTC
CDR3 protein: CASSGGGPYEQYF

clone size: .
D gene: .
V gene: TRBV5-1
J gene: TRBJ1-1
CDR3 DNA: TGCGCCAGCAGCTTGGACAGGGTAGTAAACACTGAAGCTTTCTTT
CDR3 protein: CASSLDRVVNTEAFF

clone size: .
D gene: TRBD1
V gene: TRBV7-2
J gene: TRBJ1-5
CDR3 DNA: TGTGCCAGCAGCATCCAGACAGGGGCCCCCTATCAGCCCCAGCATTTT
CDR3 protein: CASSIQTGAPYQPQHF

clone size: few
D gene: TRBD1
V gene: TRBV29-1
J gene: TRBJ2-5
CDR3 DNA: TGCAGCGTTGAAAGTCAGGGGGACGAGACCCAGTACTTC
CDR3 protein: CSVESQGDETQYF

clone size: .
D gene: TRBD2
V gene: TRBV20-1
J gene: TRBJ2-1
CDR3 DNA: TGCAGTGCTAGAGAAGGGGAGGGCGAAGTCAATGAGCAGTTCTTC
CDR3 protein: CSAREGEGEVNEQFF